Following are 18 T cell receptor beta chains from one sample sequenced in a study of cytomegalovirus exposure and HLA in healthy donors. 60 Vbeta and 13 Jbeta primers were used in PCR. Repertoires were generated with immunoSEQ multiplex PCR, while TCRdb's copy carries only in-frame clones and drops some. This sample has over 150,000 clones, with around 80% found just once. Input material: PBMCs. The receptors here all came from a male donor in good health and CMV-seronegative.

The genes are TRBV6-4 and TRBJ1-2; D call uncertain. The length of the CDR3 is 14 residues. Per the germline V gene, CDR1 is MRHNA and CDR2 is SNTAGT. V was cut by 0 bases and J by 5 bases, with 10 bases left in between. CDR3 sequence (DNA): TGTGCCAGCAGTGACTCAGGCGGGCGATATGGCTACACCTTC. Encoded protein: CASSDSGGRYGYTF.

This chain uses TRBV6-1 with TRBJ1-2; possible D gene TRBD1, 5 bases. The CDR3 consists of 14 residues. Deletions cut 1 base from V and 5 bases from J, with 11 bases between. Germline-derived CDR1 and CDR2 are MNHNS and SASEGT. The CDR3 loop is CASSEGQGLYGYTF. CDR3 nucleotides: TGTGCCAGCAGTGAAGGTCAGGGCCTATATGGCTACACCTTC.

The chain carries TRBV18 and TRBJ2-3; 8 nucleotides match TRBD1. Germline loops: CDR1 KGHSH, CDR2 LQKENI. This CDR3 region has 15 residues. J lost 6 bases, V lost 3 bases, and 8 bases had no gene match. CDR3 sequence reads: CASSPGQVQKDTQYF. CDR3 in DNA: TGTGCCAGCTCACCGGGACAGGTTCAAAAGGATACGCAGTATTTT.

This chain joins TRBV28 and TRBJ2-2; D is possibly TRBD1 (6 bases). The CDR3 covers 15 residues. V lost 7 bases to trimming and J lost 4 bases, with 16 bases between them. The germline V gene encodes CDR1 MDHEN and CDR2 SYDVKM. Here the CDR3 DNA reads TGTGCCAGCACCATAGGACAGTTAGGCACCGGGGAGCTGTTTTTT. It is translated as CASTIGQLGTGELFF.

CDR3 sequence (DNA): TGTGCCACCAGCCCCCAGCGAAACTATGGCTACACCTTC. This codes for CATSPQRNYGYTF. This rearrangement joins TRBV15 to TRBJ1-2; D ambiguous. The V gene's germline CDR1 is LNHNV and CDR2 YYDKDF (reference sequence). The V gene lost 5 bases and the J gene lost 2 bases, with 9 bases spanning the gap. The CDR3 totals 13 residues.

The chain employs TRBV27 and TRBJ2-4; D is unresolved. The CDR3 is 13 residues long. Germline V lookup: CDR1 MNHEY, CDR2 SMNVEV (reference sequence). Trimming pared 3 bases from V and 5 bases from J, leaving 8 bases between. The CDR3 coding sequence is TGTGCCAGCAGTTTCCGCGGAGAAAACATTCAGTACTTC. This sequence encodes CASSFRGENIQYF.

The V call is TRBV18, the J call TRBJ2-7; maybe TRBD2 (5 bases). The V and J ends lost 3 bases and 4 bases respectively, with 7 bases between them. The CDR3 extends over 12 amino acids. The germline V gene encodes CDR1 KGHSH and CDR2 LQKENI. The CDR3 region has the DNA TGTGCCAGCTCACCCGGACTTTACGAGCAGTACTTC. Protein sequence: CASSPGLYEQYF. Full variable domain (outside the CDR3, taken from reference TRBV18 and TRBJ2-7): NAGVMQNPRHLVRRRGQEARLRCSPMKGHSHVYWYRQLPEEGLKFMVYLQKENIIDESGMPKERFSAEFPKEGPSILRIQQVVRGDSAAYFCASSPGLYEQYFGPGTRLTVT.

The chain links TRBV7-9 to TRBJ2-2; 7 bases are shared with TRBD2. Germline lookup yields CDR1 SEHNR and CDR2 FQNEAQ (reference sequence). V lost 3 bases and J lost 9; bases outside the gene matches: 13. The CDR3 is 16 amino acids. CDR3 loop: CASSLGAGDYNWELFF. In DNA form, the CDR3 reads TGTGCCAGCAGCTTGGGCGCCGGGGACTACAACTGGGAGCTGTTTTTT.

V and J are TRBV7-6 and TRBJ2-1, with a weak D call TRBD1 (6 bases). The CDR3 length is 16 residues. From germline, CDR1 is SGHVS and CDR2 FNYEAQ. V gave up 5 bases and J gave up 0 bases, with 14 bases separating them. In DNA form, the CDR3 reads TGTGCCAGCAGCCTTTACAGGGCCCCCTCCTACAATGAGCAGTTCTTC. Translating gives CASSLYRAPSYNEQFF.

The chain recombines TRBV6-4 with TRBJ1-1; 8 bases agree with TRBD1. The CDR3 covers 15 residues. V shed 8 bases and J 0 bases; nucleotides not matched to a gene: 8. Per germline, CDR1 MRHNA and CDR2 SNTAGT. DNA of the CDR3: TGTGCCAGCCGACCCGCAGGGGGCTTGAACACTGAAGCTTTCTTT. Its translation is CASRPAGGLNTEAFF.

V usage is TRBV19 and J usage is TRBJ2-3; perhaps TRBD2 as D (5 bases). Looked up from germline, CDR1 is LNHDA and CDR2 is SQIVND (reference sequence). Trimming removed 8 bases from V and 1 base from J, with 16 bases in between. The CDR3 loop spans 15 amino acids. The CDR3 DNA is TGTGCCAGTGCCGAAAGAGGGAAAGGCACAGATACGCAGTATTTT. Amino acids: CASAERGKGTDTQYF.

V usage is TRBV7-9 and J usage is TRBJ2-5; D may be TRBD2 (5 bases). V lost 5 bases, J lost 4 bases, and 20 bases lay in between. This CDR3 region has 16 residues. CDR1 is SEHNR, CDR2 FQNEAQ, per germline (reference sequence). The CDR3 coding sequence is TGTGCCAGCAGCCCGCTGGGTTTGCGGGTCCGAGAGACCCAGTACTTC. Translating gives CASSPLGLRVRETQYF.

The chain couples TRBV6-5 to TRBJ1-2; D is ambiguous. Trimming removed 5 bases from V and 7 bases from J, with 11 bases in between. The CDR3 covers 12 residues. The germline V gene encodes CDR1 MNHEY and CDR2 SVGAGI. DNA of the CDR3: TGTGCCAGCAGTGGAGACGAGAGTGGCTACACCTTC. It is translated as CASSGDESGYTF.

The chain links TRBV5-4 to TRBJ2-7; 13 bases are a match to TRBD2. Germline values: CDR1 SGHNT, CDR2 YYREEE (reference sequence). V lost 0 bases to trimming and J lost 7 bases; unmatched junction nucleotides: 4. This CDR3 spans 15 amino acids. This chain's CDR3 is CASSLGTSGSREQYF. The CDR3 DNA is TGTGCCAGCAGCTTGGGGACTAGCGGGAGTAGGGAGCAGTACTTC. The entire variable domain, with the rest obtained from reference TRBV5-4 and TRBJ2-7, is as follows: ETGVTQSPTHLIKTRGQQVTLRCSSQSGHNTVSWYQQALGQGPQFIFQYYREEENGRGNFPPRFSGLQFPNYSSELNVNALELDDSALYLCASSLGTSGSREQYFGPGTRLTVT.

The gene calls are TRBV25-1 and TRBJ1-6; D is unclear. Germline values: CDR1 MGHDK, CDR2 SYGVNS. The CDR3 has 13 amino acids. Trimming pared 2 bases from V and 7 bases from J, leaving 6 bases between. CDR3 region: CASSENRNSPLHF. CDR3 coding DNA: TGTGCCAGCAGTGAAAATCGGAATTCACCCCTCCACTTT.

The chain has TRBV4-2 and TRBJ1-1; D perhaps matches TRBD1 (5 bases). The CDR3 is 15 residues long. Trimming took off 1 base at V and 0 bases at J, with 9 bases between the two ends. Germline CDR1 is LGHNA and CDR2 is YNFKEQ. CDR3 amino acids: CASSQATGVNTEAFF. DNA of the CDR3: TGTGCCAGCAGCCAAGCAACAGGCGTGAACACTGAAGCTTTCTTT.

The chain combines TRBV2 with TRBJ1-6; 10 nucleotides align to TRBD1. The CDR3 has 14 amino acids. V dropped 4 bases and J dropped 9; count of bases not matched to a gene: 3. CDR1 SNHLY and CDR2 FYNNEI come from the germline V gene. This chain's CDR3 is CASSGTGGSSPLHF. For the CDR3, the DNA is TGTGCCAGCAGTGGGACAGGGGGGTCTTCACCCCTCCACTTT.

The chain has TRBV14 and TRBJ2-2, with TRBD1 identical over 8 bases. The ends lost 1 base at V and 1 base at J; junction bases unmatched: 8. Germline values: CDR1 SGHDN, CDR2 FVKESK. CDR3 size: 18 residues. The CDR3 sequence is CASSQVKTGVRNTGELFF. CDR3 in DNA: TGTGCCAGCAGCCAAGTAAAGACAGGGGTCAGGAACACCGGGGAGCTGTTTTTT.